This entry lists 10 T cell receptor beta chains sequenced from one sample in a study of T cell repertoires in cytomegalovirus infection. No antigens are known for them. TCRdb re-called the reads through MiXCR, storing one row per CDR3 protein. Here the sample spans a few hundred thousand distinct CDR3 sequences, more than 20% being singletons. The input for sequencing was cultured PBMCs, taken from culture after CMV antigen stimulation. These receptors were taken from a human donor in good health (CMV status not recorded). Some clones in this sample may be carry-over from other donors' samples.

Written as DNA, the CDR3 is TGTGCCAGCAGTTTACGGTCTCCGGTGAACACCGGGGAGCTGTTTTTT. It yields the protein CASSLRSPVNTGELFF. The gene calls are TRBV28 and TRBJ2-2; D remains ambiguous. Trimming removed 2 bases from V and 1 base from J, with 11 bases in between. Per germline, CDR1 MDHEN and CDR2 SYDVKM. The CDR3 length is 16 residues.

There are many counts of this clonotype. The chain recombines TRBV7-2 with TRBJ1-4; D not resolved. Germline assignment: CDR1 SGHTA and CDR2 FQGNSA. V was trimmed by 8 bases and J by 0 bases, leaving 7 bases between them. The CDR3 consists of 13 residues. The CDR3 region has the DNA TGTGCCAGCGCGCGGTCAACTAATGAAAAACTGTTTTTT. Amino acids: CASARSTNEKLFF.

The chain recombines TRBV2 with TRBJ2-3; TRBD2 agrees at 11 bases. J gave up 0 bases and V 6 bases, and 5 bases lay outside the gene matches. Germline-derived CDR1 and CDR2 are SNHLY and FYNNEI. This CDR3 comprises 16 residues. In DNA, the CDR3 is TGTGCCAGCAGGAAGGGACTAGCGGTTAGCACAGATACGCAGTATTTT. Its protein product is CASRKGLAVSTDTQYF. Full variable domain (rest looked up from reference TRBV2 and TRBJ2-3): EPEVTQTPSHQVTQMGQEVILRCVPISNHLYFYWYRQILGQKVEFLVSFYNNEISEKSEIFDDQFSVERPDGSNFTLKIRSTKLEDSAMYFCASRKGLAVSTDTQYFGPGTRLTVL.

The chain couples TRBV27 to TRBJ2-5; D possibly corresponds to TRBD2 (7 bases). The CDR3 length is 15 residues. V was clipped by 2 bases and J by 7 bases, with 17 bases between them. Germline V gives CDR1 MNHEY, CDR2 SMNVEV (reference sequence). The CDR3 bases are TGTGCCAGCAGTTTAGCGGGGGCCCTCCCACGGACCCAGTACTTC. Its translation is CASSLAGALPRTQYF.

This clonotype was observed a few times. The rearrangement joins TRBV25-1 to TRBJ1-2; 7 bases line up with TRBD1. J lost 2 bases, V lost 2 bases, and 5 bases had no gene match. Germline assignment: CDR1 MGHDK and CDR2 SYGVNS. This CDR3 region has 15 residues. CDR3 DNA sequence: TGTGCCAGCAGTGAAGGGACAGCCAGAAACTATGGCTACACCTTC. This encodes CASSEGTARNYGYTF.

This clonotype has just a few counts. J is TRBJ1-1 and V is TRBV11-3; D call uncertain. The V and J ends lost 0 bases and 3 bases respectively, with 17 bases between them. The CDR3 runs to 17 residues. CDR1 is SGHNT, CDR2 YENEEA, per germline. In nucleotides, the CDR3 is TGTGCCAGCAGCTTAGATGTGGTCTGGGAGAGGGACACTGAAGCTTTCTTT. Amino acid sequence: CASSLDVVWERDTEAFF.

This clonotype was detected ten times or more. This rearrangement joins TRBV12-3 or TRBV12-4 to TRBJ2-7; TRBD1 is a possible D gene (5 bases). CDR3 length: 12 residues. Trimming took 5 bases from V and 5 from J, leaving 10 bases between them. The chain's CDR3 is CASSRLRDEQYF. As DNA, the CDR3 is TGTGCCAGCAGTAGACTCAGGGACGAGCAGTACTTC.

This clonotype was counted between two and nine times. The chain combines TRBV2 with TRBJ2-7; 7 bases match TRBD2. The V segment lost 6 bases and the J segment 2 bases; nucleotides outside the gene matches: 4. The germline V gene encodes CDR1 SNHLY and CDR2 FYNNEI. This CDR3 region has 13 residues. The CDR3, as DNA: TGTGCCAGCAGGGGGGGGAGAACCTACGAGCAGTACTTC. Protein product: CASRGGRTYEQYF.

This clonotype was counted between two and nine times. The chain joins TRBV5-1 to TRBJ1-5; 9 nucleotides line up with TRBD1. The CDR3 consists of 14 residues. Trimming at V came to 0 bases and at J to 5 bases, leaving 0 bases not matched to a gene. The germline V gene has CDR1 SGHRS and CDR2 YFSETQ. This chain's CDR3 is CASSLGDRDQPQHF. Here the CDR3 DNA reads TGCGCCAGCAGCTTGGGGGACAGGGATCAGCCCCAGCATTTT.

The gene calls are TRBV12-3 or TRBV12-4 and TRBJ2-2; D not certain. V lost 1 base and J 3 bases, leaving 9 bases between the germline ends. This CDR3 region has 15 residues. CDR3 residues: CASSLVAQYTGELFF. DNA of the CDR3: TGTGCCAGCAGTTTAGTCGCACAGTACACCGGGGAGCTGTTTTTT.